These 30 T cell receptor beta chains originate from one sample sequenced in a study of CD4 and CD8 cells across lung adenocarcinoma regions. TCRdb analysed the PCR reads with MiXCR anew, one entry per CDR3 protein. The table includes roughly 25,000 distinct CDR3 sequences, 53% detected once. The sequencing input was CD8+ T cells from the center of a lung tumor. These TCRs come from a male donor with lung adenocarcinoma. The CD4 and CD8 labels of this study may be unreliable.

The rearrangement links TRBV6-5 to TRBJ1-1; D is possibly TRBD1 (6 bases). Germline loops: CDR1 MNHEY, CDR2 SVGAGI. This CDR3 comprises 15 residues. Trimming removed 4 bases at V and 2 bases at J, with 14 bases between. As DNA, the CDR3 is TGTGCCAGCAGTTCAACCCGGACAGCAAACACTGAAGCTTTCTTT. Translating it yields CASSSTRTANTEAFF.

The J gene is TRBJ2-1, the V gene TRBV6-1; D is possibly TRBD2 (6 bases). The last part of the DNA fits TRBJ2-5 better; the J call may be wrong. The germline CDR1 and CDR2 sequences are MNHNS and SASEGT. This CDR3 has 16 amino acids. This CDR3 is CASGGAGSRVGDTQYF. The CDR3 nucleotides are TGTGCCAGCGGGGGAGCCGGGAGCCGGGTCGGGGATACCCAGTACTTC.

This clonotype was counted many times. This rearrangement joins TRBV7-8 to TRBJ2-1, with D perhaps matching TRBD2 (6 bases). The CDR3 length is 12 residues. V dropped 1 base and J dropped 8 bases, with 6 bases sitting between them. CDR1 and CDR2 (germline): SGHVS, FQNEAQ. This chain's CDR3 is CASSLGGDEQFF. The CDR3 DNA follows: TGTGCCAGCAGCTTAGGGGGGGATGAGCAGTTCTTC.

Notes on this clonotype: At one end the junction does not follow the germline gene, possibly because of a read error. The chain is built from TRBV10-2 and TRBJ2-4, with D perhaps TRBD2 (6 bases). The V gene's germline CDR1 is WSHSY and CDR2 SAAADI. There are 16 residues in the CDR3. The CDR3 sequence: CASSEPGVRAKNIQYF. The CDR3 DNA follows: TGCGCCAGCAGTGAGCCGGGGGTGCGAGCCAAAAACATTCAGTACTTT.

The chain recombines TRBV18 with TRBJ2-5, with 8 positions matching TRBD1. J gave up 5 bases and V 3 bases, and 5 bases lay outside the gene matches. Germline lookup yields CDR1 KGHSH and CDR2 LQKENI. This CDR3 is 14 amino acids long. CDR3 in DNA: TGTGCCAGCTCACCGACAGGGGTTGGTGAGACCCAGTACTTC. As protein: CASSPTGVGETQYF.

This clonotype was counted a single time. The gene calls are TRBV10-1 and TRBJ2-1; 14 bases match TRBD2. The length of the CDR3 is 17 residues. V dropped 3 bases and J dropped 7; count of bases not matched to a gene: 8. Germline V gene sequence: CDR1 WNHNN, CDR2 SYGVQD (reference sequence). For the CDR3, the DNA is TGCGCCAGCAGTGATCCCGGGACTAGCGGGAGAAGGAATGAGCAGTTCTTC. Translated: CASSDPGTSGRRNEQFF.

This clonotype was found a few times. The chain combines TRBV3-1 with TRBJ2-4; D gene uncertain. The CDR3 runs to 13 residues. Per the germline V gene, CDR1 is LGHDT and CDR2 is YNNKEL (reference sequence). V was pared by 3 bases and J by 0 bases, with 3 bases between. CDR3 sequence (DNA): TGTGCCAGCAGCCATCTAGCCAAAAACATTCAGTACTTC. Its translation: CASSHLAKNIQYF.

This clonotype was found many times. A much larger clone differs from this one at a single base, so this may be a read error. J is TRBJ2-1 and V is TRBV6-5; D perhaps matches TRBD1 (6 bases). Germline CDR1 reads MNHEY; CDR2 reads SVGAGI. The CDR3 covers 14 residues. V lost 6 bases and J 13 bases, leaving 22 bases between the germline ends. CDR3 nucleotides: TGTGCCAGCAGCTTAAACAGGGTCTGGGGGACCCAGTTCTTC. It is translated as CASSLNRVWGTQFF.

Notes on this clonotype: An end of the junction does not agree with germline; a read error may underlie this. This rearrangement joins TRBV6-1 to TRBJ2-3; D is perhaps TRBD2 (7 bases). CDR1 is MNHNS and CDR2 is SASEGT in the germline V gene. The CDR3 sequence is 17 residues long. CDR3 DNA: TGTGCCAGCAGTACGGGAAGGGGGGGAGGCGACGTGGATACGCAGTACTTT. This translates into CASSTGRGGGDVDTQYF.

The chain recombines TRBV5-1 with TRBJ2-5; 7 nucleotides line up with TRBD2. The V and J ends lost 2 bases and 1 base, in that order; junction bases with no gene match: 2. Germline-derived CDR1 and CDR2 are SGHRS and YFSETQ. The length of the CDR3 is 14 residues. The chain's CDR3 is CASSFRTSQETQYF. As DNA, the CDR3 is TGCGCCAGCAGCTTCAGGACTAGCCAAGAGACCCAGTACTTC.

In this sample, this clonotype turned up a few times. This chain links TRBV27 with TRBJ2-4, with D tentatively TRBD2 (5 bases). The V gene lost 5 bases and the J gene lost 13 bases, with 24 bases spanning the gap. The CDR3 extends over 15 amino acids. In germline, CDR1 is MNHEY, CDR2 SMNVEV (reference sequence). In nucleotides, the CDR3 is TGTGCCAGCAGTCCGGAGACTCTCGGGGAAAACACCCAGTACTTC. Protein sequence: CASSPETLGENTQYF.

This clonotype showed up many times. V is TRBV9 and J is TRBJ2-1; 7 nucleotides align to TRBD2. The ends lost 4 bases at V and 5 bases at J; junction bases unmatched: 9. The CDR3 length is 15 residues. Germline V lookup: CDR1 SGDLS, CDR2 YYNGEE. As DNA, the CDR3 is TGTGCCAGCAGCAAAAGCGGGAATAGGGACAATGAGCAGTTCTTC. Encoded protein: CASSKSGNRDNEQFF. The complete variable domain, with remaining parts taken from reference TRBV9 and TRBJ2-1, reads DSGVTQTPKHLITATGQRVTLRCSPRSGDLSVYWYQQSLDQGLQFLIQYYNGEERAKGNILERFSAQQFPDLHSELNLSSLELGDSALYFCASSKSGNRDNEQFFGPGTRLTVL.

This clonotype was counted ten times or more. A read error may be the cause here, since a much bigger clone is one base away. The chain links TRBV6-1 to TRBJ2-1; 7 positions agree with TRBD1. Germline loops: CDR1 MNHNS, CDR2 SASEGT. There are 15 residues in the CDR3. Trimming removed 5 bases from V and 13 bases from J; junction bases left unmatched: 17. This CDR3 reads CASSPQRTGQETQFF. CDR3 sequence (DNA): TGTGCCAGCAGTCCTCAACGGACAGGACAAGAGACCCAGTTCTTC.

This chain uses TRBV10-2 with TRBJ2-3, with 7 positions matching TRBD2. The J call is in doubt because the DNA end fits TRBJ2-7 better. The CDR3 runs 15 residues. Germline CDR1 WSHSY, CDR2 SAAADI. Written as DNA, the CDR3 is TGCGCCAGCAGACTGGGGGGGGGAGCCAAAGATACGCAGTACTTC. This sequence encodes CASRLGGGAKDTQYF.

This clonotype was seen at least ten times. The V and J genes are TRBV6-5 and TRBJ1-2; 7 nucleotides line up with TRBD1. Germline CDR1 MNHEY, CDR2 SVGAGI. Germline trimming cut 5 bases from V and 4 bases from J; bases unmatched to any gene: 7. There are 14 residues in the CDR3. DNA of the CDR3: TGTGCCAGCAGTATTGACAGGGTAGCCTATGGCTACACCTTC. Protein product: CASSIDRVAYGYTF.

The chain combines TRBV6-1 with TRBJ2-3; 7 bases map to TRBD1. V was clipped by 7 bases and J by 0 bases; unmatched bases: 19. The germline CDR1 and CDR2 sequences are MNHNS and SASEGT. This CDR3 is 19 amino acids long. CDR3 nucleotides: TGTGCCAGCATGGCCGGACAGGCCAAATACTTTACTAGCACAGATACGCAGTATTTT. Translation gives CASMAGQAKYFTSTDTQYF.

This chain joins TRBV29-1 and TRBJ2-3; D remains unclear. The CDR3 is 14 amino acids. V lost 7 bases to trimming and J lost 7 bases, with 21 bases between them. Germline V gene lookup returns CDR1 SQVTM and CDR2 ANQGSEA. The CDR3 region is CSARTPLGANTQYF. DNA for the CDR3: TGCAGCGCCCGGACCCCACTGGGCGCCAATACGCAGTATTTT.

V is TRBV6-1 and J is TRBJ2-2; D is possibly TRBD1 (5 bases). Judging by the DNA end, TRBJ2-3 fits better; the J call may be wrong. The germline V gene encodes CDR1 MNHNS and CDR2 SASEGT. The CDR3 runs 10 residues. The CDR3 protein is CASSGGRQYF. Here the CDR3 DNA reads TGTGCCAGCAGTGGGGGCAGGCAGTATTTT.

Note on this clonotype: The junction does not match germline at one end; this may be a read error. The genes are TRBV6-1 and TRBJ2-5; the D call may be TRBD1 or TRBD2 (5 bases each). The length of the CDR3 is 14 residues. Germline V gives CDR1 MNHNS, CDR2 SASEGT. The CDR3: CAGRGARDPDTQYF. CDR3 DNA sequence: TGTGCGGGCAGAGGGGCCCGAGACCCAGATACCCAGTACTTT.

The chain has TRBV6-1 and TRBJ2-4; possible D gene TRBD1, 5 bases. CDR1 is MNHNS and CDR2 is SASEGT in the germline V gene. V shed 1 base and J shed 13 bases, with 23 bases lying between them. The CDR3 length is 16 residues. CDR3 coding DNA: TGTGCCAGCAGTGAAGTTGGACACGGCGACCAAAACACCCAGTACTTC. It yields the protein CASSEVGHGDQNTQYF.

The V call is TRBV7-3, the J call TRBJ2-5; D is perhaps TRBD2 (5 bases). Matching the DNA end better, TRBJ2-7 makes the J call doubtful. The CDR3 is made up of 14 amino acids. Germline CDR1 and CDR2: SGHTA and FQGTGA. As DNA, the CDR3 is TGTGCCAGCAGCCCTACTAGTCGCGCCTACGAGCAGTACTTC. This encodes CASSPTSRAYEQYF.

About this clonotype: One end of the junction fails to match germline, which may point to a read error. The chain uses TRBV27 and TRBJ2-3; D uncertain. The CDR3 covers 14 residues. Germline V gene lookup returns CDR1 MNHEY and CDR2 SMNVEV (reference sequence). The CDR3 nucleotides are TGTGCCAGCAGGCGGCTATCGGGCACAAATACGCAGTATTTT. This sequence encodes CASRRLSGTNTQYF.

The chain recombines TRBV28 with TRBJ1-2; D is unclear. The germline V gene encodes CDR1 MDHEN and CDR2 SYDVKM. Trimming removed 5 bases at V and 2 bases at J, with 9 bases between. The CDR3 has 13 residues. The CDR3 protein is CASSNRKNYGYTF. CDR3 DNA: TGTGCCAGCAGTAACAGAAAAAACTATGGCTACACCTTC.

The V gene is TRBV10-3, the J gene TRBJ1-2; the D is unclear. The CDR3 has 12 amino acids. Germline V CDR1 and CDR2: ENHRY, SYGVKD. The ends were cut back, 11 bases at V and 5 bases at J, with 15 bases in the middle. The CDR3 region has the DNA TGTGCCTTTGACCGGGGAAGGTATGGCTACACCTTC. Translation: CAFDRGRYGYTF.

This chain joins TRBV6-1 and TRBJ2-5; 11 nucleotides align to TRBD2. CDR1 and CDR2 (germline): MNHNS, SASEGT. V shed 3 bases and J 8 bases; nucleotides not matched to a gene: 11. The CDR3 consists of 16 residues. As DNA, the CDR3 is TGTGCCAGCAGTGACCTGACTAGCGGGACTCCCTACACCCAGTACTTC. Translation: CASSDLTSGTPYTQYF.

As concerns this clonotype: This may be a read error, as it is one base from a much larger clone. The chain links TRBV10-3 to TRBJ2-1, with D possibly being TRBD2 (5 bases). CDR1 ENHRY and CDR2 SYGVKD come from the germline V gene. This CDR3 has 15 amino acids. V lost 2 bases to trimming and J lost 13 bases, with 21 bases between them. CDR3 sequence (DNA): TGTGCCATCAGTGAGGTCAGAGGGATTGGAGAGACCCAGTTCTTC. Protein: CAISEVRGIGETQFF.

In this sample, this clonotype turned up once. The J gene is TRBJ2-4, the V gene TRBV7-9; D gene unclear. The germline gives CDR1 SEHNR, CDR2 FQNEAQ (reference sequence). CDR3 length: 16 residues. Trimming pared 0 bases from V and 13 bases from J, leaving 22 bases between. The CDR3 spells CASSLAAMWSTDMQYF. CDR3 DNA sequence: TGTGCCAGCAGCTTAGCGGCGATGTGGAGCACAGATATGCAGTACTTC.

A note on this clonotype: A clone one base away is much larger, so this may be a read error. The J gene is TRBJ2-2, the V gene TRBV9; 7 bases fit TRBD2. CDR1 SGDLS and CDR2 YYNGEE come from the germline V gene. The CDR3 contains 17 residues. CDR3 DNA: TGTGCCAGCAGCGTTGGGGAGGGTGCCGCGAACACCAGGGAGCTGTTTTTT. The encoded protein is CASSVGEGAANTRELFF.

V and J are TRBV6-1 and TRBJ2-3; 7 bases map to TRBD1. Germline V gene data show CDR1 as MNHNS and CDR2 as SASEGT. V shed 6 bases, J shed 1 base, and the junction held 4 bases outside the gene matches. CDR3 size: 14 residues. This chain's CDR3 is CASRHGQGTDTQYF. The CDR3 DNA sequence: TGTGCCAGCAGACACGGACAGGGCACAGATACGCAGTATTTT.

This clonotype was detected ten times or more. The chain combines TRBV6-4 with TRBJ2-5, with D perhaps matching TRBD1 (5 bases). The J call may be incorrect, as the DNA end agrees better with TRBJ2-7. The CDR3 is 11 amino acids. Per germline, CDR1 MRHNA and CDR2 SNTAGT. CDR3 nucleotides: TGTGCCAGCAGCGACAGCAACGAGCAGTACTTC. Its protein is CASSDSNEQYF.